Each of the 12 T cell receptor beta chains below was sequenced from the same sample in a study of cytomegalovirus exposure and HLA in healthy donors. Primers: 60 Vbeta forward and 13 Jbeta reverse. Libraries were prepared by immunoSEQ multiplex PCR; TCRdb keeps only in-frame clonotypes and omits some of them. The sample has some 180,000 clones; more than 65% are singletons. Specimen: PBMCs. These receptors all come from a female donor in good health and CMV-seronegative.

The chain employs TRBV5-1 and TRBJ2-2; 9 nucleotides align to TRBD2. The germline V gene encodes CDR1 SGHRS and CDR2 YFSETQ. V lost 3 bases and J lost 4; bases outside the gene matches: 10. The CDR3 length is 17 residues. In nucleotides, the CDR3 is TGCGCCAGCAGCTATAAGGGCCTAGCGGGACCCACCGGGGAGCTGTTTTTT. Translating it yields CASSYKGLAGPTGELFF.

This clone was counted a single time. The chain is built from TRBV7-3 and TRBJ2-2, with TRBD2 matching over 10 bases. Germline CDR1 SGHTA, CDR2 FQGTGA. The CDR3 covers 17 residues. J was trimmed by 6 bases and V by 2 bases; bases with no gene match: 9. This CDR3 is CASSLSGSGRYPGELFF. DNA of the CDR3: TGTGCCAGCAGCTTATCGGGTAGCGGGAGGTACCCCGGGGAGCTGTTTTTT.

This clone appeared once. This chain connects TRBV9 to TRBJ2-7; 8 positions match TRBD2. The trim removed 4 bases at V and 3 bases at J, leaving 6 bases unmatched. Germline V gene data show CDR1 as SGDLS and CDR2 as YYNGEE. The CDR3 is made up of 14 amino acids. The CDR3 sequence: CASSPTSGYYEQYF. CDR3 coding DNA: TGTGCCAGCAGCCCTACTAGCGGTTACTACGAGCAGTACTTC.

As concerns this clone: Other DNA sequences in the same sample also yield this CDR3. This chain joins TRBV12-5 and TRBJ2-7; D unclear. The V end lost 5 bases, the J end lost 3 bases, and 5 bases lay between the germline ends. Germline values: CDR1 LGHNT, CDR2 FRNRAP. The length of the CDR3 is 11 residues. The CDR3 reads CASGTVYEQYF. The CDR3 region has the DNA TGTGCTAGTGGTACAGTCTACGAGCAGTACTTC.

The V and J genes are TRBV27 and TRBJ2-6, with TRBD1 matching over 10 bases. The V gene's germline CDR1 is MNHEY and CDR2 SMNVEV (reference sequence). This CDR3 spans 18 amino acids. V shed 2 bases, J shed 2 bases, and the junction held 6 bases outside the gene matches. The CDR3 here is CASSLAFGQGAGANVLTF. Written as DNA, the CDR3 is TGTGCCAGCAGTTTAGCCTTCGGACAGGGGGCTGGGGCCAACGTCCTGACTTTC.

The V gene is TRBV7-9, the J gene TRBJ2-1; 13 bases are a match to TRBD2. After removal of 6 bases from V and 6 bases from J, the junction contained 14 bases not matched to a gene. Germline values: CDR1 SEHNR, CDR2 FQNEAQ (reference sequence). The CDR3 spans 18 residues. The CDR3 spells CASRPQPGLAGRRNEQFF. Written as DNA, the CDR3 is TGTGCCAGCAGGCCTCAACCGGGACTAGCGGGAAGGCGCAATGAGCAGTTCTTC. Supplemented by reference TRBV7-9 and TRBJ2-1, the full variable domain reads DTGVSQNPRHKITKRGQNVTFRCDPISEHNRLYWYRQTLGQGPEFLTYFQNEAQLEKSRLLSDRFSAERPKGSFSTLEIQRTEQGDSAMYLCASRPQPGLAGRRNEQFFGPGTRLTVL.

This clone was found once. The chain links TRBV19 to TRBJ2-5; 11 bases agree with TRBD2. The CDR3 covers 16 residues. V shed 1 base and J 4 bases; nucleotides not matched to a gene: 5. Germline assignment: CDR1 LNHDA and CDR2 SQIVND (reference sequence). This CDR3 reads CASSIVLAGGRETQYF. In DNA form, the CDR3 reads TGTGCCAGTAGTATAGTGTTAGCGGGGGGGCGAGAGACCCAGTACTTC.

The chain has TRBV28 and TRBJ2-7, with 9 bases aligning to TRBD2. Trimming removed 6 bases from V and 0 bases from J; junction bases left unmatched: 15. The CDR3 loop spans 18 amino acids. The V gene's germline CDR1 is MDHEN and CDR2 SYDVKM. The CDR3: CASSTGIVASGVSYEQYF. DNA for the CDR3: TGTGCCAGCAGCACGGGGATAGTGGCTAGCGGGGTCTCCTACGAGCAGTACTTC.

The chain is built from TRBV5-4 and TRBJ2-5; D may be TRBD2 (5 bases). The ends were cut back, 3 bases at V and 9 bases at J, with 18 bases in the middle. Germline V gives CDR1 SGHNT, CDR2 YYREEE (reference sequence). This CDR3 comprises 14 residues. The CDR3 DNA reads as TGTGCCAGCAGCTCCCGTCTATCACCCGGGGCCCAGTACTTC. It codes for CASSSRLSPGAQYF.

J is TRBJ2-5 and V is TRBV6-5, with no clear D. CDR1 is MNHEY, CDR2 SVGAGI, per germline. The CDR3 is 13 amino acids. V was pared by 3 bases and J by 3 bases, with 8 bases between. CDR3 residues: CASSYRTKETQYF. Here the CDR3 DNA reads TGTGCCAGCAGTTATAGAACCAAAGAGACCCAGTACTTC.

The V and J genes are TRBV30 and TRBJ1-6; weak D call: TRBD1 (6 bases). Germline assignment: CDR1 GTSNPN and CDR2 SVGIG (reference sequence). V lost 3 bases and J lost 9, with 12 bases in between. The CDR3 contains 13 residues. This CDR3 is CAWSDTGLSPLHF. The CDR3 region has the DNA TGTGCCTGGAGCGATACAGGGCTTTCACCCCTCCACTTT.

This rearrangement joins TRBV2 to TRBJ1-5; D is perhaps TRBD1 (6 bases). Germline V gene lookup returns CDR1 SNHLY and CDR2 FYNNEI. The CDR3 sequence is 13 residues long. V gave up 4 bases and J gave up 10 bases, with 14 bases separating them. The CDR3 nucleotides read TGTGCCAGCAGTGCCGCCATAGGGGGACCCCAGCATTTT. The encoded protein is CASSAAIGGPQHF.